Reported below is one T cell receptor beta chain. As yet, its antigen is unknown. This record comes from a study of T cells in localized non-small cell lung cancer. CDR3 length: 14 residues. Germline CDR1 and CDR2: LNHDA and SQIVND (reference sequence). The ends were cut back, 5 bases at V and 7 bases at J, with 15 bases in the middle. Findings and limits, study-wide: Maximal T cell clonality occurred in uninvolved adjacent lung, with tumor ranking below it. Adjacent lung was found to contain a median about 62 of the top 100 tumor clones.

Data came from immunoSEQ multiplex PCR; TCRdb stores just in-frame clones and leaves some out. This repertoire shows some 37,000 clones, 88% found once; its top ten account for 2.7%. Material: peripheral blood, obtained before any cancer treatment. The sequence came from a woman aged 35-70 years with stage I lung adenocarcinoma. The chain couples TRBV19 to TRBJ2-1; possible D gene TRBD2, 6 bases. The CDR3, as DNA: TGTGCCAGTAGTCGGGGGACTCCTCCTAATGAGCAGTTCTTC. Translated: CASSRGTPPNEQFF.